These T cell receptor beta chains were read from a single sample in a study of blood T cell repertoires in COVID-19. The protocol was immunoSEQ multiplex PCR, while the TCRdb copy is restricted to in-frame clones and leaves out a portion. Of tens of thousands of clones detected, approximately 87% appear once; the ten largest clones hold about 15%. Sequences were obtained from peripheral blood. These receptors all come from a woman aged 70 to 79 with acute or convalescent COVID-19. Both conserved end residues are part of each CDR3. D genes are given only for firm matches. Only some rows state a clone size, as once, few, many or a class for expanded clones.

J,D,size,V,DNA,CDR3
TRBJ2-4,-,-,TRBV19,TGTGCCAGTAGTATTCGAAACATTCAGTACTTC,CASSIRNIQYF
TRBJ2-1,TRBD2,-,TRBV9,TGTGCCAGCAGCGTAAGGGGGGGACTAGCGGTGGTGAGCTCCTACAATGAGCAGTTCTTC,CASSVRGGLAVVSSYNEQFF
TRBJ2-1,TRBD2,-,TRBV6-1,TGTGCCAGCAGTGAAGCGGGACTAGAGCAGCAGTTCTTC,CASSEAGLEQQFF
TRBJ1-5,TRBD1,few,TRBV24-1,TGTGCCACCAGTGACGAACGACAGGGCTATAGCAATCAGCCCCAGCATTTT,CATSDERQGYSNQPQHF
TRBJ2-2,TRBD2,-,TRBV4-3,TGCGCCAGCAGCCAAGATCCTAGCGGGAAGTGGGAGCTGTTTTTT,CASSQDPSGKWELFF
TRBJ2-5,TRBD2,-,TRBV20-1,TGCAGTGCTAGTAGGACTAGCGGGAGTGGGGAGACCCAGTACTTC,CSASRTSGSGETQYF
TRBJ2-3,-,-,TRBV5-1,TGCGCCAGCAGTAGAGGGACTAGCACAGATACGCAGTATTTT,CASSRGTSTDTQYF
TRBJ2-2,TRBD1,-,TRBV6-2/TRBV6-3,TGTGCCAGCAGTGGGACAGGCTACACCGGGGAGCTGTTTTTT,CASSGTGYTGELFF
TRBJ2-2,-,once,TRBV3-1/TRBV3-2,TGTGCCAGCAGCCGATCCATCCCGGGAGAGAGAGGGCGATCGAACACCGGGGAGCTGTTTTTT,CASSRSIPGERGRSNTGELFF
TRBJ2-3,-,-,TRBV3-1/TRBV3-2,TGTGCCAGCTCCCTCTTCTCGGCAGATACGCAGTATTTT,CASSLFSADTQYF